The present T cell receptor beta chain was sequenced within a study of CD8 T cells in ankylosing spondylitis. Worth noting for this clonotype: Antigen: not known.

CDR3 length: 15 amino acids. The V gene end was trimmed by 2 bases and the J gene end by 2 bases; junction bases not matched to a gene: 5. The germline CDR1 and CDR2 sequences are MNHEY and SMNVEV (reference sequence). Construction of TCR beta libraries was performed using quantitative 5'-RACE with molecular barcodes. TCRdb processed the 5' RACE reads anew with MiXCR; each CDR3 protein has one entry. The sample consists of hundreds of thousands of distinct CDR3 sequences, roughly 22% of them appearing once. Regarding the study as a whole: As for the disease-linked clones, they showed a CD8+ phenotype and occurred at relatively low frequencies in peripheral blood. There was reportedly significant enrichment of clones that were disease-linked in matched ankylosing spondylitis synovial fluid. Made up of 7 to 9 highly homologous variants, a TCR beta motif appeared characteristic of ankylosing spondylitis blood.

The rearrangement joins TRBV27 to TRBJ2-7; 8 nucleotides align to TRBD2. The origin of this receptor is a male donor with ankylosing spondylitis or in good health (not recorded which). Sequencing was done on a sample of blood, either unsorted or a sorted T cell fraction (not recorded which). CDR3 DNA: TGTGCCAGCAGTTTAATCTTCGGGGGGGCCTACGAGCAGTACTTC. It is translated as CASSLIFGGAYEQYF.